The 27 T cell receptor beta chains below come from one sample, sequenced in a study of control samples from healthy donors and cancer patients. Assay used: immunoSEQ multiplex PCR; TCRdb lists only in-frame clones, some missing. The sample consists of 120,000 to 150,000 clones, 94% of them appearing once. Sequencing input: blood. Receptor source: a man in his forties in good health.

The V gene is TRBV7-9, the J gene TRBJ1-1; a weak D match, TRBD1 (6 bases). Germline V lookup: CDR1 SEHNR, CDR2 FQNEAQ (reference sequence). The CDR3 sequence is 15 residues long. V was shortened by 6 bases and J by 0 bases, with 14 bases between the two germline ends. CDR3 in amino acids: CASRARDKLNTEAFF. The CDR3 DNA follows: TGTGCCAGCAGGGCGCGGGACAAGCTGAACACTGAAGCTTTCTTT.

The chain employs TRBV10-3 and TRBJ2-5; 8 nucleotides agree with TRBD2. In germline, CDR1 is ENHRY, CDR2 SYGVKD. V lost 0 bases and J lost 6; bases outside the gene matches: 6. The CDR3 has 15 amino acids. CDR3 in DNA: TGTGCCATCAGTGAGTCGATCAGCGGGGGACAGACCCAGTACTTC. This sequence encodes CAISESISGGQTQYF.

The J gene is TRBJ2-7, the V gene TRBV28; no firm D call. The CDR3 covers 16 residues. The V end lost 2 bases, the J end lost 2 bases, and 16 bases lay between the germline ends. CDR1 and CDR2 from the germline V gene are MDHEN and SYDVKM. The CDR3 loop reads CASSLGWQELTYEQYF. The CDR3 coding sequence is TGTGCCAGCAGTTTAGGGTGGCAGGAACTAACCTACGAGCAGTACTTC.

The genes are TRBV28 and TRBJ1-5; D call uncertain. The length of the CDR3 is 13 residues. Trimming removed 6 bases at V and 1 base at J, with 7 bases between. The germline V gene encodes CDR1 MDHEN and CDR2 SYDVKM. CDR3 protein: CASRKLSNQPQHF. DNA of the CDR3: TGTGCCAGCAGGAAGCTGAGCAATCAGCCCCAGCATTTT. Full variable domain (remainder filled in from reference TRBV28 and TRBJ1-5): DVKVTQSSRYLVKRTGEKVFLECVQDMDHENMFWYRQDPGLGLRLIYFSYDVKMKEKGDIPEGYSVSREKKERFSLILESASTNQTSMYLCASRKLSNQPQHFGDGTRLSIL.

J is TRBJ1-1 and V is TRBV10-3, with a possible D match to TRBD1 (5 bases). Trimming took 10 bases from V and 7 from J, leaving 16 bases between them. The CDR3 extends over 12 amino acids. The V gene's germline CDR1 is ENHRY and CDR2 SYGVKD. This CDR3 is CASRDREGEAFF. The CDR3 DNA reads TGTGCCAGCCGGGACCGGGAGGGTGAAGCTTTCTTT.

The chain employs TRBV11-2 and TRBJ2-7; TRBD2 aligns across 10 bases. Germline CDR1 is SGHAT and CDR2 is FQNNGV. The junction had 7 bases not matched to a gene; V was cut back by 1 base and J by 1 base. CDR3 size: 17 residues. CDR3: CASSLAGTSGASYEQYF. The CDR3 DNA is TGTGCCAGCAGCTTAGCGGGAACTAGCGGGGCGTCCTACGAGCAGTACTTC.

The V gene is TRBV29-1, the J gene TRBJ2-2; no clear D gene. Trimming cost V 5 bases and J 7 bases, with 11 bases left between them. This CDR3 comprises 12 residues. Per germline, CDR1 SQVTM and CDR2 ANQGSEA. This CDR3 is CSVIETDGELFF. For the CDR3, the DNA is TGCAGCGTTATAGAGACGGACGGGGAGCTGTTTTTT.

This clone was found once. The CDR3 DNA reads TGTGCCAGCAGCCACAGGACAGGGCTAACGCCCGGGGAGCTGTTTTTT. Translation gives CASSHRTGLTPGELFF. The chain links TRBV3-1 (or the pseudogene TRBV3-2) to TRBJ2-2; TRBD1 matches at 8 bases. V was pared by 3 bases and J by 6 bases, with 9 bases of the junction left unmatched. Germline V CDR1 and CDR2: LGHDT, YNNKEL (reference sequence). The CDR3 runs to 16 residues.

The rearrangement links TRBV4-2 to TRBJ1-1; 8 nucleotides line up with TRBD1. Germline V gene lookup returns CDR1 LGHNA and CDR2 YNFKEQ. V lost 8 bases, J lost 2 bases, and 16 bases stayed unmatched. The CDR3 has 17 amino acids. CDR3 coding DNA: TGTGCCAGCCAGCCAGGGGGCATAAGAGGGGATAACACTGAAGCTTTCTTT. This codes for CASQPGGIRGDNTEAFF.

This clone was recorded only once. The CDR3 region has the DNA TGTGCCACCAGCAGAGTACAGGGGGCGAATGAGCAGTTCTTC. Translated, it gives CATSRVQGANEQFF. The V gene is TRBV15, the J gene TRBJ2-1; 9 nucleotides line up with TRBD1. J gave up 7 bases and V 1 base, and 2 bases lay outside the gene matches. The V gene's germline CDR1 is LNHNV and CDR2 YYDKDF (reference sequence). CDR3 size: 14 residues.

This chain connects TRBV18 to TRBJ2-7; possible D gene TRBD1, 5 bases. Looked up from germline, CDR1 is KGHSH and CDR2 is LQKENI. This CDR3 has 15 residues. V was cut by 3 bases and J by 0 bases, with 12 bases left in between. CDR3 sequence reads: CASSPTTDPSYEQYF. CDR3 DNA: TGTGCCAGCTCACCTACGACAGACCCCTCCTACGAGCAGTACTTC.

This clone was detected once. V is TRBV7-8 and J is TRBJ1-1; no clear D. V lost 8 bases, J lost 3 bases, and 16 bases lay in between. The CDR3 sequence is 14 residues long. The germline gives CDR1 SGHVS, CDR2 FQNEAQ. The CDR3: CASGGSRSYTEAFF. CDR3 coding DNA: TGTGCCAGCGGCGGTTCCAGGTCCTACACTGAAGCTTTCTTT.

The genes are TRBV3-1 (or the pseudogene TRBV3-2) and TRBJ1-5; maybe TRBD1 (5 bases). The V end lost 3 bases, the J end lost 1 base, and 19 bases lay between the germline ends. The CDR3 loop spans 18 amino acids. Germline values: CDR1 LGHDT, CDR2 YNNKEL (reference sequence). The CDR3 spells CASSQGGPPRASNQPQHF. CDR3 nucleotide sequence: TGTGCCAGCAGCCAGGGGGGACCCCCACGGGCCAGCAATCAGCCCCAGCATTTT.

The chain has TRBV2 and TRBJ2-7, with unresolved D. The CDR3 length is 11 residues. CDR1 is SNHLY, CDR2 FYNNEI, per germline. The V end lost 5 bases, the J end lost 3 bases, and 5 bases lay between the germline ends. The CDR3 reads CASSFDYEQYF. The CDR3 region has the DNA TGTGCCAGCAGTTTTGACTACGAGCAGTACTTC.

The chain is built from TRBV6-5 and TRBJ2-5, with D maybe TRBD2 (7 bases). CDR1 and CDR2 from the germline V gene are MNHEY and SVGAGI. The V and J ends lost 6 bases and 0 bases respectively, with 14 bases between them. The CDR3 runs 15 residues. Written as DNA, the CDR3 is TGTGCCAGCAGGCTGGCGGGGGCCAACCAAGAGACCCAGTACTTC. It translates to CASRLAGANQETQYF.

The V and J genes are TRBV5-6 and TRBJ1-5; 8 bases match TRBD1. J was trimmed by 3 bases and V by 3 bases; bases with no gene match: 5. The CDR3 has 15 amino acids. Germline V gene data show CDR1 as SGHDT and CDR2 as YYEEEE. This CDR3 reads CASSYRTGSNQPQHF. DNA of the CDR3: TGTGCCAGCAGCTATCGGACAGGGTCCAATCAGCCCCAGCATTTT.

CDR3 amino acids: CASSQVEGEYREGTEAFF. CDR3 coding DNA: TGCGCCAGCAGCCAAGTCGAGGGGGAATATCGGGAGGGGACTGAAGCTTTCTTT. The chain combines TRBV4-3 with TRBJ1-1; TRBD1 might be the D (6 bases). V lost 1 base and J lost 5, with 23 bases in between. The germline V gene encodes CDR1 LGHNA and CDR2 YSLEER. CDR3 length equals 18 residues.

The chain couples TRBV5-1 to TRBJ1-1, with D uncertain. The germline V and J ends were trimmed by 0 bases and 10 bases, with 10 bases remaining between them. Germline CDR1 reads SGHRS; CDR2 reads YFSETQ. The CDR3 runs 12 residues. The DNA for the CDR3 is TGCGCCAGCAGCTTGGGTTCGGGTATAGCTTTCTTT. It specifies CASSLGSGIAFF.

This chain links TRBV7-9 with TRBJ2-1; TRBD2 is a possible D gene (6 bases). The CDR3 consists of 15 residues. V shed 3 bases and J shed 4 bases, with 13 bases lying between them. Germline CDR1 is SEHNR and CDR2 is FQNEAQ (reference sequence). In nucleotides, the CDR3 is TGTGCCAGCAGCTTGGTTAGCGGACGATACAATGAGCAGTTCTTC. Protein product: CASSLVSGRYNEQFF. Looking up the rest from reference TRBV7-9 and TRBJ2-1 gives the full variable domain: DTGVSQNPRHKITKRGQNVTFRCDPISEHNRLYWYRQTLGQGPEFLTYFQNEAQLEKSRLLSDRFSAERPKGSFSTLEIQRTEQGDSAMYLCASSLVSGRYNEQFFGPGTRLTVL.

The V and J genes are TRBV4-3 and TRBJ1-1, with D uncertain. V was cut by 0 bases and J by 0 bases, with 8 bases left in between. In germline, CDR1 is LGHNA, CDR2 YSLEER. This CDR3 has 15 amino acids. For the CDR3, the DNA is TGCGCCAGCAGCCAAGACGTGACTTTGAACACTGAAGCTTTCTTT. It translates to CASSQDVTLNTEAFF.

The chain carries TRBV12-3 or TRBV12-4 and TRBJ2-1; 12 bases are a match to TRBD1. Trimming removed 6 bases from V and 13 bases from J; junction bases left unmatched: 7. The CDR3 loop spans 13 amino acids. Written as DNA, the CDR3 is TGTGCCAGCAGCCCCGGGACAGGGGGCCACCAGTTCTTC. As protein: CASSPGTGGHQFF.

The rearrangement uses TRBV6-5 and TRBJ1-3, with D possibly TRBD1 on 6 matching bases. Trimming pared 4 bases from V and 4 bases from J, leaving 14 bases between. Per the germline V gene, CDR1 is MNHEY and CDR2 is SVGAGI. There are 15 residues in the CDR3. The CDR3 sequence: CASSSTGFRGNTIYF. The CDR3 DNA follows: TGTGCCAGCAGTTCTACAGGGTTCCGAGGAAACACCATATATTTT.

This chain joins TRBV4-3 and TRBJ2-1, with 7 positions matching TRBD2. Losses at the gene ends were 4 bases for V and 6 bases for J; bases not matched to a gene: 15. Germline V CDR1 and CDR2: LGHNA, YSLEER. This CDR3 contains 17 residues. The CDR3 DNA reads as TGCGCCAGCAGCCGACAAGGGGAAGGGACTACGGGCAATGAGCAGTTCTTC. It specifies CASSRQGEGTTGNEQFF.

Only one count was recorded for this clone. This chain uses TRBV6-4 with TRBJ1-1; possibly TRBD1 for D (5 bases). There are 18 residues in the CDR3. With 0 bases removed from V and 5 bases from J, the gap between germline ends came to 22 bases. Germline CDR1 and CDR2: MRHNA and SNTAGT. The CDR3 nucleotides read TGTGCCAGCAGTGACTCGACAGAACGACCGCTTCGAGAGACTGAAGCTTTCTTT. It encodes CASSDSTERPLRETEAFF.

For the CDR3, the DNA is TGTGCCAGCAGTGAAGCAGGGGCGAGCGCTGAAGCTTTCTTT. The encoded protein is CASSEAGASAEAFF. V usage is TRBV2 and J usage is TRBJ1-1, with D possibly matching TRBD1 (5 bases). Looked up from germline, CDR1 is SNHLY and CDR2 is FYNNEI. The germline V and J ends were trimmed by 0 bases and 6 bases, with 11 bases remaining between them. The CDR3 runs 14 residues.

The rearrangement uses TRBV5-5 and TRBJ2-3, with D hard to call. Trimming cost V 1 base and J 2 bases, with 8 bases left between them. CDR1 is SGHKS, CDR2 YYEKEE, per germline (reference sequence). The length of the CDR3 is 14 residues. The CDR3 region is CASSLYQVTDTQYF. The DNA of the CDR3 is TGTGCCAGCAGCTTGTATCAGGTCACAGATACGCAGTATTTT.

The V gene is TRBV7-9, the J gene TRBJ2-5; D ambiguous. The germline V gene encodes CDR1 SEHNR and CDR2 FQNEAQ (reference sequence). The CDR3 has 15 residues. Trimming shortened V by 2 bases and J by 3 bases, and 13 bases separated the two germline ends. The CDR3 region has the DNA TGTGCCAGCAGCTTAAGAGGTGCGGTTAAAGAGACCCAGTACTTC. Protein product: CASSLRGAVKETQYF.